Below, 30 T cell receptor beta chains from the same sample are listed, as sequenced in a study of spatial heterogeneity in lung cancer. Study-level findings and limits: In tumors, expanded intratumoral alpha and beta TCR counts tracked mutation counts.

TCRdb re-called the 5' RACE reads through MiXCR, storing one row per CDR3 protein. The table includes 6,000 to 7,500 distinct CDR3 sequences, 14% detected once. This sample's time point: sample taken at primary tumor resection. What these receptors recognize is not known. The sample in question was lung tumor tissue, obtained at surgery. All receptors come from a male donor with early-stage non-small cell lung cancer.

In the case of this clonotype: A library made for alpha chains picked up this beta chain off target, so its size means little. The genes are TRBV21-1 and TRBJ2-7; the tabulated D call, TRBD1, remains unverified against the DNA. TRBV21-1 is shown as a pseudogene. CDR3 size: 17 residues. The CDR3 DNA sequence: TGTGCCAGCAGCACTCGCCCTCGGGACAGGAGCTCCTACGAGCAGTACTTC. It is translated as CASSTRPRDRSSYEQYF.

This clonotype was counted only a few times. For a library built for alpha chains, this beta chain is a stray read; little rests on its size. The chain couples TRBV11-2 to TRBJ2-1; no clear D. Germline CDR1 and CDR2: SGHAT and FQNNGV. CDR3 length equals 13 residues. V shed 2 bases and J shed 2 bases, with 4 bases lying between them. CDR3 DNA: TGTGCCAGCAGCTTAACCACCTACAATGAGCAGTTCTTC. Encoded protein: CASSLTTYNEQFF.

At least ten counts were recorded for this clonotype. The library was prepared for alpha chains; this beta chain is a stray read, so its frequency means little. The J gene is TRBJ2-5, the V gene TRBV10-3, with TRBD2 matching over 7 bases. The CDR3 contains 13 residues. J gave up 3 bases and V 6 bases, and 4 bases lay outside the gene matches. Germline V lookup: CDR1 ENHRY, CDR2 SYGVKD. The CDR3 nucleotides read TGTGCCATCAGCTCTGGGGGGGAAGAGACCCAGTACTTC. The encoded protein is CAISSGGEETQYF.

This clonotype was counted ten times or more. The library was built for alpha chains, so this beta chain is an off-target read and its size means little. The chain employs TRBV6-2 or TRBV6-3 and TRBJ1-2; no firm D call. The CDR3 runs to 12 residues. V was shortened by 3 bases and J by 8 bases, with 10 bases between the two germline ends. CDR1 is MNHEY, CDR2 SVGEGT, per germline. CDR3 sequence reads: CASSYGAGGYTF. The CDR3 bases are TGTGCCAGCAGTTATGGAGCGGGAGGCTACACCTTC.

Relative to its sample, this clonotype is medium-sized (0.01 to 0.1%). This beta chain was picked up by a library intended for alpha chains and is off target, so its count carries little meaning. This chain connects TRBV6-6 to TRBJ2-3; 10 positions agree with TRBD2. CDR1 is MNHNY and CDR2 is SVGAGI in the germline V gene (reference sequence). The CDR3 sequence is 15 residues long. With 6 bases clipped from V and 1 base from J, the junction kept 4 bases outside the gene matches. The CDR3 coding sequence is TGTGCCAGCAGGCCCCTAGCGGGAGGCACAGATACGCAGTATTTT. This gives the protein CASRPLAGGTDTQYF.

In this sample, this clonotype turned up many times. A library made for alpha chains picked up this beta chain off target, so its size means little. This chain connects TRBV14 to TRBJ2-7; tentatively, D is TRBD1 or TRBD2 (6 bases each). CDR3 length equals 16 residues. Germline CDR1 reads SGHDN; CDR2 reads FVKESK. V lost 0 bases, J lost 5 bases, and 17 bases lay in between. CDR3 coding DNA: TGTGCCAGCAGCCAAGAGGGGGGACCGAAGGGGGACGAGCAGTACTTC. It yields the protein CASSQEGGPKGDEQYF.

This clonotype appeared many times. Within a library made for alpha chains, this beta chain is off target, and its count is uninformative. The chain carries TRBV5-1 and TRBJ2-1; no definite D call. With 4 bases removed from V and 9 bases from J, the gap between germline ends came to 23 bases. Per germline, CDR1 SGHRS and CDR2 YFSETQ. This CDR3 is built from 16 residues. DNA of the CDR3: TGCGCCAGCAGCCTGGGGTTGGGCTCTCAATCGGGTGAGCAGTTCTTC. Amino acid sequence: CASSLGLGSQSGEQFF.

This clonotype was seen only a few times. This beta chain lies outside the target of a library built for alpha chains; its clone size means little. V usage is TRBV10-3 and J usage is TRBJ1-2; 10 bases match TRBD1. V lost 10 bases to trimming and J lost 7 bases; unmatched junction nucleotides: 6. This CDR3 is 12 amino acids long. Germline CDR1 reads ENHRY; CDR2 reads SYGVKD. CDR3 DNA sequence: TGTGCCACGGCGGGACAGGGGTTTGGCTACACCTTC. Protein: CATAGQGFGYTF.

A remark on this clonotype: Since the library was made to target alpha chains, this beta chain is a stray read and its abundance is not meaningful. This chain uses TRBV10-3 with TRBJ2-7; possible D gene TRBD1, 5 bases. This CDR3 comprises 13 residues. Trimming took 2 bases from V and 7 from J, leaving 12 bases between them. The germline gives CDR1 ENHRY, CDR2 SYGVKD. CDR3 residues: CAISEGADREQYF. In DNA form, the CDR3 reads TGTGCCATCAGTGAGGGGGCGGATCGGGAGCAGTACTTC.

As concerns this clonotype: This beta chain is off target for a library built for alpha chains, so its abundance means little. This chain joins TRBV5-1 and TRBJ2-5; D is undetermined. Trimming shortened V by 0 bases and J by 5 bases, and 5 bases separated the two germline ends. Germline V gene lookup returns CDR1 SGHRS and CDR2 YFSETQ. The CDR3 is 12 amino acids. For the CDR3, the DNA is TGCGCCAGCAGCTTGGTTATGGAGACCCAGTACTTC. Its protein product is CASSLVMETQYF.

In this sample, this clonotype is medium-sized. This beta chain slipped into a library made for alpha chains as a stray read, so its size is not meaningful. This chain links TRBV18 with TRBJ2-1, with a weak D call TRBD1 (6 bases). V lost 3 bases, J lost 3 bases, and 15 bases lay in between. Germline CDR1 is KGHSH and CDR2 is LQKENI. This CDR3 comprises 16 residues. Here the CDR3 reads CASSPKSQGFYNEQFF. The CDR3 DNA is TGTGCCAGCTCACCGAAGTCACAGGGCTTCTACAATGAGCAGTTCTTC.

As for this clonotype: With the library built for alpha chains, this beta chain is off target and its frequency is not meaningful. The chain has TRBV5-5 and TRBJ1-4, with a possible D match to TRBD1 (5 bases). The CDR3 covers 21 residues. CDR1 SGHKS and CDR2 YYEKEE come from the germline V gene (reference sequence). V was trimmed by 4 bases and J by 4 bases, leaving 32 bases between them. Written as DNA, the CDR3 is TGTGCCAGCAGCCCTCCGTTCGGGTATGGACAAGGACCCTGGGGTAATGAAAAACTGTTTTTT. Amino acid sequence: CASSPPFGYGQGPWGNEKLFF. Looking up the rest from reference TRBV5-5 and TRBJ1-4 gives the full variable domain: DAGVTQSPTHLIKTRGQQVTLRCSPISGHKSVSWYQQVLGQGPQFIFQYYEKEERGRGNFPDRFSARQFPNYSSELNVNALLLGDSALYLCASSPPFGYGQGPWGNEKLFFGSGTQLSVL.

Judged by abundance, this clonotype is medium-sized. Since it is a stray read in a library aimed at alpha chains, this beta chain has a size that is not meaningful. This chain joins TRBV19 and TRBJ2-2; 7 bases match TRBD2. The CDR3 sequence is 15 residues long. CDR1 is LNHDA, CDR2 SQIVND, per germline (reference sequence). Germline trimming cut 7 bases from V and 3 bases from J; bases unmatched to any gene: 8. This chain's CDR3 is CASTGEGGYTGELFF. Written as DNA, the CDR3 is TGTGCCAGTACCGGGGAGGGTGGTTACACCGGGGAGCTGTTTTTT.

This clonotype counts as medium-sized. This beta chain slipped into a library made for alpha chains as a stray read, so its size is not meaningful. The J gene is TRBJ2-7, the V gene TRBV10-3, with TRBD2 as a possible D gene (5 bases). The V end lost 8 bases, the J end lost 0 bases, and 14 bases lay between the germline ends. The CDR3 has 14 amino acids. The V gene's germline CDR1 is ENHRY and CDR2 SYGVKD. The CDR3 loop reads CAIRLFGDSYEQYF. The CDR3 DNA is TGTGCCATCCGATTGTTCGGGGACTCCTACGAGCAGTACTTC.

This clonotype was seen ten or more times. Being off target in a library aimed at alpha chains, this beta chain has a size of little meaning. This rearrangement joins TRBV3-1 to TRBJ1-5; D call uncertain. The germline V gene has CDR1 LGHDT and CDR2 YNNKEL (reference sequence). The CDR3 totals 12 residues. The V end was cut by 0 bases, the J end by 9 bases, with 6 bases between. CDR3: CASSQEMGPQHF. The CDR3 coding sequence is TGTGCCAGCAGCCAAGAGATGGGGCCCCAGCATTTT.

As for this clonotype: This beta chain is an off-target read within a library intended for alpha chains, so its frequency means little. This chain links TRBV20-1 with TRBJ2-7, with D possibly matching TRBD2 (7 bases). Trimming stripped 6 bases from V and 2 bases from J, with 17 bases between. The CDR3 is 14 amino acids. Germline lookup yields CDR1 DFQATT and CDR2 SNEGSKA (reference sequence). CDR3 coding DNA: TGCAGTGCGGGTGGTGGGAGGGGGACCTACGAGCAGTACTTC. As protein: CSAGGGRGTYEQYF.

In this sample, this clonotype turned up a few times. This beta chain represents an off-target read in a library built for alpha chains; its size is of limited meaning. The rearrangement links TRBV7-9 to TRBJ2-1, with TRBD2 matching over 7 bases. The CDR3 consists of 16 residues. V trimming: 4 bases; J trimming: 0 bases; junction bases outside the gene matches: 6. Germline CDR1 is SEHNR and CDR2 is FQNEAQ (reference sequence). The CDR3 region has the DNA TGTGCCAGCAGCTCCGCTAGCGGAAGCTCCTACAATGAGCAGTTCTTC. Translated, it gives CASSSASGSSYNEQFF.

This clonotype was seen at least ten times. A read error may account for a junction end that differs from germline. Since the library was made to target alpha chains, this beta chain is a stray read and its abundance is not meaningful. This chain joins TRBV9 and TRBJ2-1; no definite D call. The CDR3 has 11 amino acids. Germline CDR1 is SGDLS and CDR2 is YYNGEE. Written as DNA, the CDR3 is TGTGCCAGCAGCTCCAACAATGAGCAGTTCTTC. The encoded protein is CASSSNNEQFF.

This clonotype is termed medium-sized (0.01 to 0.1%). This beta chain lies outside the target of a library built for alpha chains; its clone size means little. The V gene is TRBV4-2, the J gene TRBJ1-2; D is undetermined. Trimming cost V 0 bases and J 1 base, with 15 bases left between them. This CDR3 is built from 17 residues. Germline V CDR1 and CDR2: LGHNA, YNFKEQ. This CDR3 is CASSQDPNGVFNYGYTF. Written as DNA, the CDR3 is TGTGCCAGCAGCCAAGATCCAAACGGGGTCTTTAACTATGGCTACACCTTC.

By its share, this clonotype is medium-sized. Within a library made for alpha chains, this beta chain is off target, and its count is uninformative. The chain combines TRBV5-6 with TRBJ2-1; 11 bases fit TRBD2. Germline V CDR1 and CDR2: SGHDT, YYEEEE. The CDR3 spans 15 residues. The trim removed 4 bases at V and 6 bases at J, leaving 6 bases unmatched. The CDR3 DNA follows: TGTGCCAGCAGCACAACTAGCGGGAGTATCAATGAGCAGTTCTTC. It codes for CASSTTSGSINEQFF.

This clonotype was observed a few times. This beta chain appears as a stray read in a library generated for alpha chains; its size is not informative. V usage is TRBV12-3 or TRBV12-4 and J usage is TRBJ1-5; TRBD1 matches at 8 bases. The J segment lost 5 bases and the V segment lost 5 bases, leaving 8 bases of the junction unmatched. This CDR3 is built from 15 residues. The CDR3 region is CASSNRDRWDQPQHF. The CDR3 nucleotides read TGTGCCAGCAGTAACCGGGACAGGTGGGATCAGCCCCAGCATTTT.

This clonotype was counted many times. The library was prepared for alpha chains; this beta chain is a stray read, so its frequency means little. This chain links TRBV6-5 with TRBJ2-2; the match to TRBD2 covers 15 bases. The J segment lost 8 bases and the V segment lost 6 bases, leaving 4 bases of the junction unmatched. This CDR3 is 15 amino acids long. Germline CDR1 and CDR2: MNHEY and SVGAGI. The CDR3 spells CASSGLAGGLGELFF. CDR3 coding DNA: TGTGCCAGCAGCGGACTAGCGGGAGGGTTGGGGGAGCTGTTTTTT.

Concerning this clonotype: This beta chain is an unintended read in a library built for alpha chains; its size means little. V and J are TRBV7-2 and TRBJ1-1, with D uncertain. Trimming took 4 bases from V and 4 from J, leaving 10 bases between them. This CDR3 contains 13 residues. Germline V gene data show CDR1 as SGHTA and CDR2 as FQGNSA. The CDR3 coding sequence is TGTGCCAGCAGCTCGAATGAGGGCACTGAAGCTTTCTTT. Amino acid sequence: CASSSNEGTEAFF.

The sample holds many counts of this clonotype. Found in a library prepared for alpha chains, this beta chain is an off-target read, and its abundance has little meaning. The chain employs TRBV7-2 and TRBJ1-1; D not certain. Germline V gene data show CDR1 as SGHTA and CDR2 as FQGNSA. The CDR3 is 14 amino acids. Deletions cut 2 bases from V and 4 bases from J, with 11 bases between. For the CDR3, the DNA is TGTGCCAGCAGCTTACTCGTGGTTAGCACTGAAGCTTTCTTT. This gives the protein CASSLLVVSTEAFF.

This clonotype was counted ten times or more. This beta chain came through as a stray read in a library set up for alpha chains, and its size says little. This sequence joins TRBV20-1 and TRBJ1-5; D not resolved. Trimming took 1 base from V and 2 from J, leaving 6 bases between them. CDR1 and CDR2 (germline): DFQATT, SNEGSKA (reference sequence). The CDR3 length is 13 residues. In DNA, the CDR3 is TGCAGTGCTAGAGGAGTGGGCAATCAGCCCCAGCATTTT. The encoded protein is CSARGVGNQPQHF.

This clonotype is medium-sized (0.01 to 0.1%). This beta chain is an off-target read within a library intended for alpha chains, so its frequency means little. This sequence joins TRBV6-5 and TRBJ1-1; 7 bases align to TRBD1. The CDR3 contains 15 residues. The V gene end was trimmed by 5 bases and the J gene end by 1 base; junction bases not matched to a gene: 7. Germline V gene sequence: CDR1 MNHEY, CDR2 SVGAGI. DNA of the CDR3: TGTGCCAGCAGTCCCAGGACAGGCCCGAACACTGAAGCTTTCTTT. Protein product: CASSPRTGPNTEAFF.

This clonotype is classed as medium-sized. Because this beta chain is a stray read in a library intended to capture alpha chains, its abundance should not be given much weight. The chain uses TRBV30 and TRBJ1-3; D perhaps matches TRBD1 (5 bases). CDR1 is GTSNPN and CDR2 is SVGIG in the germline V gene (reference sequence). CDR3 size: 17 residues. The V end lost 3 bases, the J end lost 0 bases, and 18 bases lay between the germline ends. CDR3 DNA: TGTGCCTGGAGCCGTAGGGGTCCTTTAAGCTCTGGAAACACCATATATTTT. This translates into CAWSRRGPLSSGNTIYF. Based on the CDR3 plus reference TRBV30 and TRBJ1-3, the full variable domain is SQTIHQWPATLVQPVGSPLSLECTVEGTSNPNLYWYRQAAGRGLQLLFYSVGIGQISSEVPQNLSASRPQDRQFILSSKKLLLSDSGFYLCAWSRRGPLSSGNTIYFGEGSWLTVV.

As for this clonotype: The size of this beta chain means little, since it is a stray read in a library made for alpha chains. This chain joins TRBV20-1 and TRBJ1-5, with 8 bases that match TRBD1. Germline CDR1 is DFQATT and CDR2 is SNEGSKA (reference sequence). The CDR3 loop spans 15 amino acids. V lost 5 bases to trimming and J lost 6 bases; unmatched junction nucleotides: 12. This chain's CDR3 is CSAPLLDRAGQPQHF. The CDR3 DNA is TGCAGTGCTCCCCTCCTGGACAGGGCGGGTCAGCCCCAGCATTTT.

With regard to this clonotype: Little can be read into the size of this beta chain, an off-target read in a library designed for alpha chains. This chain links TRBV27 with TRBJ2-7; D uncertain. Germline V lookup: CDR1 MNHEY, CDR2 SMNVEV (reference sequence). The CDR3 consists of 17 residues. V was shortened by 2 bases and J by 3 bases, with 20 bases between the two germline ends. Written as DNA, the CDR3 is TGTGCCAGCAGTTTAGAGTCGCAGCCCCAACCCTACTACGAGCAGTACTTC. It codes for CASSLESQPQPYYEQYF.

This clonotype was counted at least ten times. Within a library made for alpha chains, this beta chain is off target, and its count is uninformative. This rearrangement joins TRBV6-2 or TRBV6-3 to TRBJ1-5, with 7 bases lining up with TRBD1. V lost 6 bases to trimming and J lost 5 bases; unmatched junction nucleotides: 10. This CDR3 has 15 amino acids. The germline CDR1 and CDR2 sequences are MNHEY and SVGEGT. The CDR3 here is CASRRLRGPYQPQHF. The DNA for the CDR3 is TGTGCCAGCAGGAGGTTGAGGGGGCCGTATCAGCCCCAGCATTTT.